This entry concerns a single T cell receptor beta chain. In the source study's methods: Nucleated cell number was recorded as an estimate derived from reference gene primer amplification. The method was immunoSEQ multiplex PCR; TCRdb's version includes in-frame clones alone and lacks a portion of them. V and J calls and clone size are as listed in that table; D and trimming were resolved from the DNA. The sample includes around 94,000 clones, around 86% of them seen just once. V lost 5 bases to trimming and J lost 11 bases; unmatched junction nucleotides: 11. The CDR3 totals 13 residues. Germline CDR1 reads SEHNR; CDR2 reads FQNEAQ (reference sequence). The sample comes from a study of blood T cell repertoires in COVID-19. The wider study: Sites in the United States, Italy and Spain provided acute and convalescent COVID-19 samples.

The sequenced material came from peripheral blood. V and J are TRBV7-9 and TRBJ1-1; 7 bases are a match to TRBD1. The TCR sequence derives from a man in his forties or fifties with active or convalescent COVID-19. The CDR3 protein is CASSRQGLPGAFF. For the CDR3, the DNA is TGTGCCAGCAGCCGACAGGGTCTACCCGGGGCTTTCTTT. The whole variable domain, filled in from reference TRBV7-9 and TRBJ1-1, reads DTGVSQNPRHKITKRGQNVTFRCDPISEHNRLYWYRQTLGQGPEFLTYFQNEAQLEKSRLLSDRFSAERPKGSFSTLEIQRTEQGDSAMYLCASSRQGLPGAFFGQGTRLTVV.